One sample yielded the 15 T cell receptor beta chains listed below, sequenced in a study of T cells in Graves' hyperthyroidism and ophthalmopathy. TCR beta CDR3 region amplification was performed from RNA transcripts. The HTBI primer set was used in a first-round RT-PCR of the TCR CDR3. TCRdb fed the multiplex PCR reads into MiXCR, producing one record per CDR3 protein. The data hold under 350,000 distinct CDR3 sequences, with 18% observed a single time. The specimen was blood. Receptors originate from a woman between 45 and 65 years old with Graves' hyperthyroidism.

This chain links TRBV28 with TRBJ1-3; D remains ambiguous. The CDR3 length is 14 residues. Germline V gene lookup returns CDR1 MDHEN and CDR2 SYDVKM. V was trimmed by 4 bases and J by 1 base, leaving 8 bases between them. The chain's CDR3 is CASSSVLSGNTIYF. The CDR3, as DNA: TGTGCCAGCAGTTCCGTTCTTTCTGGAAACACCATATATTTT.

The chain uses TRBV2 and TRBJ2-7; D not resolved. The V and J ends lost 1 base and 2 bases respectively, with 6 bases between them. The CDR3 has 13 amino acids. Germline-derived CDR1 and CDR2 are SNHLY and FYNNEI. In DNA, the CDR3 is TGTGCCAGCAGTGAAGGCCGCACCTACGAGCAGTACTTC. This codes for CASSEGRTYEQYF.

This clonotype was detected ten times or more. The chain has TRBV27 and TRBJ1-5, with 7 bases identical to TRBD1. This CDR3 is 14 amino acids long. Losses at the gene ends were 0 bases for V and 6 bases for J; bases not matched to a gene: 2. The germline V gene encodes CDR1 MNHEY and CDR2 SMNVEV (reference sequence). As DNA, the CDR3 is TGTGCCAGCAGTTTATCAGGGGGCGGTCAGCCCCAGCATTTT. It yields the protein CASSLSGGGQPQHF.

This clonotype was recorded a few times. The chain recombines TRBV3-1 with TRBJ1-2; 12 bases are a match to TRBD1. The trim removed 0 bases at V and 6 bases at J, leaving 8 bases unmatched. This CDR3 is 17 amino acids long. Germline loops: CDR1 LGHDT, CDR2 YNNKEL (reference sequence). The CDR3 protein is CASSQDPDRDRGHGYTF. CDR3 coding DNA: TGTGCCAGCAGCCAAGACCCCGACCGGGACAGGGGGCATGGCTACACCTTC.

In this sample, this clonotype turned up a few times. The J gene is TRBJ2-1, the V gene TRBV9; TRBD1 matches at 7 bases. With V trimmed by 0 bases and J by 3 bases, 3 bases remained unmatched. The CDR3 has 15 amino acids. Germline V gene lookup returns CDR1 SGDLS and CDR2 YYNGEE. The CDR3 loop reads CASSVVGQDYNEQFF. Written as DNA, the CDR3 is TGTGCCAGCAGCGTAGTAGGACAGGACTACAATGAGCAGTTCTTC.

This clonotype was observed at least ten times. The V call is TRBV2, the J call TRBJ1-1; maybe TRBD1 (6 bases). V dropped 4 bases and J dropped 1 base, with 10 bases sitting between them. Germline CDR1 and CDR2: SNHLY and FYNNEI. The CDR3 length is 14 residues. CDR3 bases: TGTGCCAGCAGTGGGGGGCAGCCGAACACTGAAGCTTTCTTT. Its translation is CASSGGQPNTEAFF.

This clonotype was counted ten times or more. J is TRBJ2-7 and V is TRBV12-3 or TRBV12-4; D is ambiguous. V was cut by 3 bases and J by 6 bases, with 9 bases left in between. This CDR3 has 12 amino acids. CDR3 amino acids: CASSLRSGEQYV. Written as DNA, the CDR3 is TGTGCCAGCAGTTTGCGATCCGGCGAGCAGTACGTC.

This clonotype showed up just a few times. The rearrangement uses TRBV10-2 and TRBJ2-1, with TRBD2 matching 9 bases. The CDR3 has 15 amino acids. The ends lost 2 bases at V and 4 bases at J; junction bases unmatched: 3. CDR1 and CDR2 (germline): WSHSY, SAAADI. Here the CDR3 DNA reads TGCGCCAGCAGTGAGACTAGCGGGCTTTACAATGAGCAGTTCTTC. This codes for CASSETSGLYNEQFF.

V is TRBV5-1 and J is TRBJ1-1; possible D gene TRBD1, 5 bases. V lost 7 bases and J lost 1, with 11 bases in between. Germline assignment: CDR1 SGHRS and CDR2 YFSETQ. The length of the CDR3 is 13 residues. The CDR3 bases are TGCGCCAGCGAAGCAGGGACGAACACTGAAGCTTTCTTT. Its protein product is CASEAGTNTEAFF.

The J gene is TRBJ1-1, the V gene TRBV7-6, with D tentatively TRBD1 (5 bases). This CDR3 has 16 amino acids. Trimming shortened V by 1 base and J by 5 bases, and 17 bases separated the two germline ends. Germline V gene sequence: CDR1 SGHVS, CDR2 FNYEAQ. CDR3 amino acids: CASSLGVWGAGTEAFF. DNA for the CDR3: TGTGCCAGCAGCTTAGGGGTTTGGGGCGCGGGGACTGAAGCTTTCTTT. Drawing the rest from reference TRBV7-6 and TRBJ1-1, the complete variable domain is GAGVSQSPRYKVTKRGQDVALRCDPISGHVSLYWYRQALGQGPEFLTYFNYEAQQDKSGLPNDRFSAERPEGSISTLTIQRTEQRDSAMYRCASSLGVWGAGTEAFFGQGTRLTVV.

This clonotype appeared many times. The chain has TRBV18 and TRBJ1-6, with 8 bases matching TRBD1. The germline V gene has CDR1 KGHSH and CDR2 LQKENI. The J segment lost 0 bases and the V segment lost 4 bases, leaving 2 bases of the junction unmatched. The CDR3 loop spans 16 amino acids. DNA of the CDR3: TGTGCCAGCTCACGGACAGGGAGCTCCTATAATTCACCCCTCCACTTT. Protein sequence: CASSRTGSSYNSPLHF.

This CDR3 reads CASSVQGGNTEAFF. The CDR3 DNA sequence: TGTGCCAGTAGTGTGCAGGGAGGGAACACTGAAGCTTTCTTT. The chain recombines TRBV19 with TRBJ1-1, with D possibly matching TRBD1 (5 bases). Trimming took 5 bases from V and 1 from J, leaving 11 bases between them. The length of the CDR3 is 14 residues. Per the germline V gene, CDR1 is LNHDA and CDR2 is SQIVND (reference sequence).

This clonotype was found many times. The chain links TRBV2 to TRBJ1-1, with a possible D match to TRBD1 (5 bases). The CDR3 length is 16 residues. V was trimmed by 2 bases and J by 6 bases, leaving 19 bases between them. CDR1 SNHLY and CDR2 FYNNEI come from the germline V gene. CDR3 nucleotide sequence: TGTGCCAGCAGTGAACCCCGGGACCCATCCGTTGCTGAAGCTTTCTTT. Protein product: CASSEPRDPSVAEAFF.

The rearrangement uses TRBV6-2 or TRBV6-3 and TRBJ1-5; D not certain. CDR3 length: 15 residues. Deletions cut 1 base from V and 1 base from J, with 8 bases between. CDR1 and CDR2 from the germline V gene are MNHEY and SVGEGT. CDR3 sequence: CASSYLRRSNQPQHF. The CDR3, as DNA: TGTGCCAGCAGTTACTTAAGACGAAGCAATCAGCCCCAGCATTTT.

This clonotype was seen many times. V usage is TRBV20-1 and J usage is TRBJ2-3; TRBD2 matches 10 bases. Germline CDR1 is DFQATT and CDR2 is SNEGSKA (reference sequence). The CDR3 totals 16 residues. V shed 3 bases, J shed 2 bases, and the junction held 8 bases outside the gene matches. As DNA, the CDR3 is TGCAGTGCTAGTAGCGCTAGCGGGGGATACACAGATACGCAGTATTTT. This translates into CSASSASGGYTDTQYF.